This T cell receptor (beta chain) was recovered during a study of T cells in Graves' hyperthyroidism and ophthalmopathy. Diagnoses were established using clinical symptoms, serum thyroxine and TRAb, thyroid ultrasound and orbital computed tomography. From RNA transcripts, TCR beta CDR3 regions were amplified. The primer set for the first-round RT-PCR of the TCR CDR3 was HTBI. Each CDR3 protein is one row after TCRdb ran MiXCR on the multiplex PCR reads. This repertoire shows more than 450,000 distinct CDR3 sequences, 20% found once; its top ten account for over 45%. The clonotype originates from a man in his forties or fifties with Graves' ophthalmopathy. The sequenced material came from blood.

This chain's CDR3 is CASSPQNRGARGYTF. The CDR3 DNA is TGTGCCAGCAGCCCACAAAATCGAGGGGCGCGGGGCTACACCTTC. This chain joins TRBV7-2 and TRBJ1-2, with D possibly matching TRBD1 (5 bases). Germline V gene data show CDR1 as SGHTA and CDR2 as FQGNSA. This CDR3 has 15 residues. With 5 bases removed from V and 8 bases from J, the gap between germline ends came to 21 bases.